This T cell receptor beta chain originates from a study of technical replicates of blood from a few donors (dated 2017 in TCRdb). Library generation was performed with the immunoSEQ multiplex PCR assay. What TCRdb holds here is the immuneACCESS table cut down to in-frame rearrangements. Part of the clones is not present; checked against another copy, under half of the missing clones reflect an unresolved V gene, and the others are unexplained. The sample table records 98,000 or so clones; about 96% of these occur just once. The top ten clonotypes cover just over 0.2% of the sample. As regards this clone: This clone's antigen is unknown. The sample holds no much larger clone one base away, and base qualities are not on file.

The clonotype was recovered from a human donor in good health. The specimen was T cells isolated from PBMCs.

CDR3 sequence: CAWSVRNEQFF. The nucleotide sequence reads TGTGCCTGGAGTGTACGGAATGAGCAGTTCTTC. The rearranged chain carries TRBV30 and TRBJ2-1; there is no confident call for the D gene. CDR1 and CDR2, looked up from the germline V gene (reference sequence), are GTSNPN and SVGIG. The CDR3 measures 11 amino acids from cysteine to phenylalanine. The sequence is cut down to CDR3 DNA, 33 bases in frame from base 1. The junction shows trimming of 0 bases on V and 7 bases on J, plus 4 bases between the germline ends.